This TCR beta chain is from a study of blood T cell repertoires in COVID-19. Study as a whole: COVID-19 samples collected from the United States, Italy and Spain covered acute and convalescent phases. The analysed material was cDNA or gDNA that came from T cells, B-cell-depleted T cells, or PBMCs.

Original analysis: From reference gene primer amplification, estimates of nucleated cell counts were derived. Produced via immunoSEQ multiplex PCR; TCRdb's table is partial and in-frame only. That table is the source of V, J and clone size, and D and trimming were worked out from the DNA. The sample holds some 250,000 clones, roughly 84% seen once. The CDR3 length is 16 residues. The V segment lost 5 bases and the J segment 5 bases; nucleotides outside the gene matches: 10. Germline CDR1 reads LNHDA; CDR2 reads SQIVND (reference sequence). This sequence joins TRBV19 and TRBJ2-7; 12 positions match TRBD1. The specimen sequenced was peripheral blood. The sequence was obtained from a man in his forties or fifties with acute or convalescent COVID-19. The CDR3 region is CASSSQGTGGGDEQYF. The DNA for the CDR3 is TGTGCCAGTAGTTCCCAAGGGACAGGGGGCGGTGACGAGCAGTACTTC.